One and the same sample provided the 31 T cell receptor beta chains below, sequenced in a study of blood T cell repertoires in COVID-19. Libraries were prepared by immunoSEQ multiplex PCR; TCRdb keeps only in-frame clonotypes and omits some of them. Of about 190,000 clones in the sample, around 78% were seen once. Input material: peripheral blood. These receptors were collected from an elderly woman with active or convalescent COVID-19.

Regarding this clone: The same CDR3 can be traced to other DNA sequences in this sample. The chain joins TRBV5-4 to TRBJ2-7; TRBD1 is a possible D gene (6 bases). V shed 2 bases and J shed 3 bases, with 9 bases lying between them. The CDR3 length is 13 residues. The germline V gene has CDR1 SGHNT and CDR2 YYREEE (reference sequence). The CDR3 DNA is TGTGCCAGCAGCTTAACAGGGAACTACGAGCAGTACTTC. Translating it yields CASSLTGNYEQYF.

This clone was detected only a few times. The chain couples TRBV28 to TRBJ2-3; 11 bases match TRBD1. V lost 5 bases to trimming and J lost 7 bases; unmatched junction nucleotides: 11. There are 16 residues in the CDR3. Per the germline V gene, CDR1 is MDHEN and CDR2 is SYDVKM. The CDR3 DNA follows: TGTGCCAGCAGTACTTCCGGGACAGGGGGTATTCATACGCAGTATTTT. Amino acids: CASSTSGTGGIHTQYF.

The gene calls are TRBV6-1 and TRBJ1-6; 9 nucleotides agree with TRBD1. J lost 7 bases, V lost 3 bases, and 4 bases had no gene match. The CDR3 loop spans 15 amino acids. Germline lookup yields CDR1 MNHNS and CDR2 SASEGT. The CDR3 DNA reads TGTGCCAGCAGTGAGACAGGGGGAAGAAATTCACCCCTCCACTTT. Its translation is CASSETGGRNSPLHF.

CDR3 bases: TGCGCCAGCGGCCCTAAAGAGGCGAACACTGAAGCTTTCTTT. This gives the protein CASGPKEANTEAFF. The chain couples TRBV5-1 to TRBJ1-1; no clear D. Trimming took off 7 bases at V and 1 base at J, with 14 bases between the two ends. This CDR3 spans 14 amino acids. Per germline, CDR1 SGHRS and CDR2 YFSETQ.

The chain has TRBV7-2 and TRBJ2-3; D is possibly TRBD1 (6 bases). V lost 3 bases and J 2 bases, leaving 12 bases between the germline ends. The CDR3 has 15 residues. Germline loops: CDR1 SGHTA, CDR2 FQGNSA. CDR3 sequence reads: CASSFHGGFTDTQYF. CDR3 coding DNA: TGTGCCAGCAGCTTTCATGGGGGCTTCACAGATACGCAGTATTTT.

The genes are TRBV7-2 and TRBJ2-1, with 8 bases fitting TRBD2. Per germline, CDR1 SGHTA and CDR2 FQGNSA. The CDR3 covers 15 residues. Trimming cost V 4 bases and J 5 bases; bases outside gene matches: 7. The CDR3: CASSWSGGHNNEQFF. CDR3 coding DNA: TGTGCCAGCAGCTGGTCGGGGGGGCATAACAATGAGCAGTTCTTC.

DNA of the CDR3: TGTGCCAGCAGTAAGCGGGTACGGTACGAGCAGTACTTC. This codes for CASSKRVRYEQYF. V is TRBV2 and J is TRBJ2-7; possible D gene TRBD2, 6 bases. The V gene's germline CDR1 is SNHLY and CDR2 FYNNEI. The CDR3 has 13 residues. V was trimmed by 5 bases and J by 4 bases, leaving 12 bases between them.

This chain joins TRBV28 and TRBJ1-1, with D unclear. V dropped 3 bases and J dropped 1 base, with 9 bases sitting between them. The CDR3 runs 14 residues. CDR1 and CDR2 (germline): MDHEN, SYDVKM. This chain's CDR3 is CASSFRGENTEAFF. CDR3 DNA sequence: TGTGCCAGCAGTTTCCGAGGCGAGAACACTGAAGCTTTCTTT.

The V call is TRBV29-1, the J call TRBJ1-4; a weak D match, TRBD1 (6 bases). Trimming removed 6 bases at V and 8 bases at J, with 16 bases between. This CDR3 comprises 13 residues. Germline V gene data show CDR1 as SQVTM and CDR2 as ANQGSEA. The CDR3 loop reads CSVGGGALEKLFF. Here the CDR3 DNA reads TGCAGCGTCGGTGGGGGGGCGCTGGAAAAACTGTTTTTT.

The chain joins TRBV28 to TRBJ1-2; no definite D call. The CDR3 covers 15 residues. CDR1 and CDR2 (germline): MDHEN, SYDVKM. Trimming pared 4 bases from V and 4 bases from J, leaving 16 bases between. In nucleotides, the CDR3 is TGTGCCAGCAGTTCAAGCCCGGGGAAGGGCTATGGCTACACCTTC. It encodes CASSSSPGKGYGYTF.

The chain recombines TRBV29-1 with TRBJ2-3; weak D call: TRBD1 (6 bases). Deletions cut 7 bases from V and 4 bases from J, with 15 bases between. This CDR3 comprises 13 residues. CDR1 SQVTM and CDR2 ANQGSEA come from the germline V gene. The CDR3 bases are TGCAGCGCAAGCAGGGGTTGGGCAGATACGCAGTATTTT. It codes for CSASRGWADTQYF.

The chain links TRBV5-1 to TRBJ1-1; D is unresolved. Deletions cut 1 base from V and 1 base from J, with 8 bases between. CDR1 SGHRS and CDR2 YFSETQ come from the germline V gene. This CDR3 is 14 amino acids long. The CDR3 reads CASSLQPGNTEAFF. CDR3 sequence (DNA): TGCGCCAGCAGCTTGCAGCCGGGGAACACTGAAGCTTTCTTT.

The gene calls are TRBV18 and TRBJ2-1, with D hard to call. Germline V CDR1 and CDR2: KGHSH, LQKENI. This CDR3 spans 17 amino acids. Trimming left V 2 bases short and J 8 bases short, with 22 bases between. CDR3 coding DNA: TGTGCCAGCTCACCAGTAAATGGAGCCTCACCGAAATATGAGCAGTTCTTC. Translated, it gives CASSPVNGASPKYEQFF.

The chain links TRBV7-9 to TRBJ1-1; D unclear. Germline loops: CDR1 SEHNR, CDR2 FQNEAQ (reference sequence). The CDR3 totals 11 residues. Deletions cut 8 bases from V and 4 bases from J, with 8 bases between. The CDR3 DNA is TGTGCCAGCCGTGCAGGCACTGAAGCTTTCTTT. Its translation is CASRAGTEAFF.

This chain's CDR3 is CATSIGQGLSGELFF. The CDR3 nucleotides are TGCGCCACCTCAATCGGACAGGGGTTATCAGGGGAGCTGTTTTTT. The chain is built from TRBV5-1 and TRBJ2-2; 9 bases map to TRBD1. Per the germline V gene, CDR1 is SGHRS and CDR2 is YFSETQ. This CDR3 spans 15 amino acids. J gave up 8 bases and V 9 bases, and 14 bases lay outside the gene matches.

CDR3 coding DNA: TGCGCCAGCAGCCAGGCGGGGGGGCCTGGCGAGCAGTACTTC. Translation: CASSQAGGPGEQYF. This sequence joins TRBV4-3 and TRBJ2-7; TRBD2 matches 9 bases. The trim removed 3 bases at V and 6 bases at J, leaving 6 bases unmatched. There are 14 residues in the CDR3. Germline V CDR1 and CDR2: LGHNA, YSLEER.

This clone was recorded a few times. V gene TRBV6-5 combines with J gene TRBJ1-1, with 12 bases matching TRBD1. Germline CDR1 reads MNHEY; CDR2 reads SVGAGI. The CDR3 length is 13 residues. V lost 2 bases, J lost 9 bases, and 1 base stayed unmatched. In DNA form, the CDR3 reads TGTGCCAGCAGTTACAGGGACAGGGGGCAAGCTTTCTTT. Its translation: CASSYRDRGQAFF.

This clone appeared once. The genes are TRBV7-9 and TRBJ1-2; TRBD1 agrees at 8 bases. The germline V gene encodes CDR1 SEHNR and CDR2 FQNEAQ (reference sequence). The V gene end was trimmed by 3 bases and the J gene end by 8 bases; junction bases not matched to a gene: 5. The length of the CDR3 is 13 residues. CDR3 protein: CASSFDRGGGYTF. CDR3 nucleotides: TGTGCCAGCAGCTTCGACAGGGGTGGAGGCTACACCTTC.

The V call is TRBV5-4, the J call TRBJ2-4; 11 bases are a match to TRBD1. The germline CDR1 and CDR2 sequences are SGHNT and YYREEE (reference sequence). V was clipped by 4 bases and J by 6 bases; unmatched bases: 3. The CDR3 runs to 14 residues. CDR3 in DNA: TGTGCCAGCAGCCCCGGACAGGGGGCAAACATTCAGTACTTC. Translated: CASSPGQGANIQYF.

V is TRBV28 and J is TRBJ2-6, with D maybe TRBD1 (5 bases). Trimming left V 6 bases short and J 1 base short, with 13 bases between. Germline V gives CDR1 MDHEN, CDR2 SYDVKM. The CDR3 contains 16 residues. For the CDR3, the DNA is TGTGCCAGCAGCCAGGGTCGTTATTCTGGGGCCAACGTCCTGACTTTC. Protein: CASSQGRYSGANVLTF.

The V gene is TRBV15, the J gene TRBJ2-3; D is possibly TRBD2 (6 bases). The CDR3 is made up of 15 amino acids. Germline V gene sequence: CDR1 LNHNV, CDR2 YYDKDF (reference sequence). Trimming cost V 5 bases and J 0 bases, with 12 bases left between them. In nucleotides, the CDR3 is TGTGCCACCAGCGGGCGGGACCGAAGCACAGATACGCAGTATTTT. Residues: CATSGRDRSTDTQYF.

This chain joins TRBV6-5 and TRBJ2-7; TRBD1 matches 8 bases. Germline CDR1 MNHEY, CDR2 SVGAGI. This CDR3 has 14 residues. J gave up 3 bases and V 6 bases, and 7 bases lay outside the gene matches. The CDR3 is CASSDVGTGYEQYF. In nucleotides, the CDR3 is TGTGCCAGCAGCGACGTAGGGACAGGCTACGAGCAGTACTTC.

CDR3 protein: CASSSPEGLYEKLFF. CDR3 in DNA: TGTGCCAGCAGCAGCCCAGAGGGATTATATGAAAAACTGTTTTTT. V and J are TRBV28 and TRBJ1-4; the D is unclear. Germline V lookup: CDR1 MDHEN, CDR2 SYDVKM. The V end was cut by 6 bases, the J end by 6 bases, with 17 bases between. The CDR3 runs to 15 residues.

This chain links TRBV7-2 with TRBJ1-5; D unclear. CDR1 is SGHTA, CDR2 FQGNSA, per germline. Trimming shortened V by 6 bases and J by 6 bases, and 12 bases separated the two germline ends. The CDR3 sequence is 13 residues long. The CDR3, as DNA: TGTGCCAGCAGTTTTGAGAGGGCTCAGCCCCAGCATTTT. Its translation is CASSFERAQPQHF.

This clone has a single count. This chain uses TRBV4-3 with TRBJ2-7; D is unclear. Germline CDR1 and CDR2: LGHNA and YSLEER. The CDR3 totals 13 residues. Between the trimmed V and J ends, which lost 4 bases and 5 bases, there was a span of 12 bases. This CDR3 reads CASSPRLVDEQYF. The CDR3 DNA reads as TGCGCCAGCAGCCCCCGGTTAGTGGACGAGCAGTACTTC.

The V gene is TRBV20-1, the J gene TRBJ2-3; D remains ambiguous. The germline gives CDR1 DFQATT, CDR2 SNEGSKA (reference sequence). V was clipped by 4 bases and J by 4 bases, with 6 bases between them. The CDR3 length is 11 residues. Here the CDR3 reads CSAIGPDTQYF. The CDR3 DNA is TGCAGTGCTATTGGCCCAGATACGCAGTATTTT.

The V and J genes are TRBV19 and TRBJ2-4, with TRBD1 identical over 11 bases. The CDR3 has 14 residues. Germline loops: CDR1 LNHDA, CDR2 SQIVND (reference sequence). The J segment lost 9 bases and the V segment lost 3 bases, leaving 4 bases of the junction unmatched. The CDR3 here is CASSMGQGVLIQYF. In DNA form, the CDR3 reads TGTGCCAGTAGTATGGGACAGGGGGTGCTCATTCAGTACTTC.

The chain links TRBV6-5 to TRBJ1-6; D might be TRBD1 (5 bases). Germline assignment: CDR1 MNHEY and CDR2 SVGAGI. The CDR3 runs 15 residues. The V end lost 7 bases, the J end lost 1 base, and 11 bases lay between the germline ends. The CDR3 DNA sequence: TGTGCCAGCACCAGCGGGGGGTCCTATAATTCACCCCTCCACTTT. Translation gives CASTSGGSYNSPLHF.

This clone showed up just a few times. The gene calls are TRBV7-9 and TRBJ2-7; tentatively, D is TRBD1 (7 bases). CDR3 size: 14 residues. V gave up 7 bases and J gave up 3 bases, with 16 bases separating them. Germline CDR1 is SEHNR and CDR2 is FQNEAQ (reference sequence). CDR3 DNA sequence: TGTGCCAGCATCCATACGCGGGACAGCTACGAGCAGTACTTC. It translates to CASIHTRDSYEQYF.

This clone showed up just a few times. The V and J genes are TRBV3-1 (or the pseudogene TRBV3-2) and TRBJ1-1, with D possibly being TRBD1 (5 bases). The CDR3 spans 16 residues. Germline CDR1 LGHDT, CDR2 YNNKEL (reference sequence). Trimming took off 3 bases at V and 0 bases at J, with 14 bases between the two ends. The CDR3 spells CASSQTVQGLNTEAFF. The DNA for the CDR3 is TGTGCCAGCAGCCAGACCGTCCAGGGTTTGAACACTGAAGCTTTCTTT.

This chain connects TRBV28 to TRBJ2-2; the D is unclear. The CDR3 spans 11 residues. The germline gives CDR1 MDHEN, CDR2 SYDVKM. V lost 7 bases and J 4 bases, leaving 4 bases between the germline ends. CDR3 sequence reads: CASTITGELFF. As DNA, the CDR3 is TGTGCCAGCACTATCACCGGGGAGCTGTTTTTT. The whole variable domain, remainder taken from reference TRBV28 and TRBJ2-2, is DVKVTQSSRYLVKRTGEKVFLECVQDMDHENMFWYRQDPGLGLRLIYFSYDVKMKEKGDIPEGYSVSREKKERFSLILESASTNQTSMYLCASTITGELFFGEGSRLTVL.